What follows are 10 T cell receptor beta chains derived from one specimen sequenced in a study of a mutant IDH1 vaccine in newly diagnosed glioma. Repertoires were generated with immunoSEQ multiplex PCR, while TCRdb's copy carries only in-frame clones and drops some. The sample has over 75,000 clones; about 81% are singletons. No antigen is known for these receptors. The time point: week 47, end of study. Topical imiquimod accompanied each vaccine dose, which consisted of 300 ug of mutant IDH1 20-mer peptide. Sample: PBMCs, taken from a glioma patient whose treatment included an IDH1 peptide vaccine. Receptor source: a man aged 35 to 55 with glioma.

The rearrangement joins TRBV4-2 to TRBJ2-5; TRBD2 might be the D (5 bases). The assigned J gene may be wrong: the sequence end matches TRBJ2-7 better. This CDR3 has 14 residues. Germline CDR1 and CDR2: LGHNA and YNFKEQ. The CDR3 here is CASSPRGLTYEQYF. DNA of the CDR3: TGTGCCAGCAGCCCTCGAGGGTTAACCTACGAGCAGTACTTC.

The chain links TRBV5-1 to TRBJ2-3; unclear D gene. CDR1 and CDR2 (germline): SGHRS, YFSETQ. The V end lost 0 bases, the J end lost 0 bases, and 8 bases lay between the germline ends. The CDR3 runs 15 residues. CDR3 sequence: CASSLGLESTDTQYF. The CDR3, as DNA: TGCGCCAGCAGCTTGGGTCTAGAGAGCACAGATACGCAGTATTTT.

CDR3 in DNA: TGTGCCAGCAGCCCCTTAGCGGGAGGCAGCTCCTACAATGAGCAGTTCTTC. Protein sequence: CASSPLAGGSSYNEQFF. This chain uses TRBV9 with TRBJ2-1; 10 positions match TRBD2. Trimming removed 4 bases from V and 0 bases from J; junction bases left unmatched: 7. The CDR3 extends over 17 amino acids. The germline gives CDR1 SGDLS, CDR2 YYNGEE.

V gene TRBV19 combines with J gene TRBJ2-6; 8 nucleotides agree with TRBD2. The length of the CDR3 is 15 residues. In germline, CDR1 is LNHDA, CDR2 SQIVND (reference sequence). Trimming took 10 bases from V and 3 from J; bases not matched to a gene: 8. CDR3 nucleotide sequence: TGTGCCACCGGGGGGGGACACCTTGGGGCCAACGTCCTGACTTTC. This gives the protein CATGGGHLGANVLTF.

V is TRBV7-9 and J is TRBJ1-5, with D possibly TRBD1 on 5 matching bases. Trimming cost V 6 bases and J 8 bases, with 29 bases left between them. Germline values: CDR1 SEHNR, CDR2 FQNEAQ (reference sequence). This CDR3 region has 18 residues. The CDR3 loop is CASSFNPGPDMEVKPQHF. The CDR3 DNA follows: TGTGCCAGCAGTTTCAACCCGGGACCAGATATGGAAGTGAAGCCCCAGCATTTT. The variable domain in full, completed from reference TRBV7-9 and TRBJ1-5, reads DTGVSQNPRHKITKRGQNVTFRCDPISEHNRLYWYRQTLGQGPEFLTYFQNEAQLEKSRLLSDRFSAERPKGSFSTLEIQRTEQGDSAMYLCASSFNPGPDMEVKPQHFGDGTRLSIL.

The chain carries TRBV30 and TRBJ2-2, with 8 bases identical to TRBD1. Trimming at V came to 7 bases and at J to 0 bases, leaving 4 bases not matched to a gene. This CDR3 has 14 residues. Germline CDR1 reads GTSNPN; CDR2 reads SVGIG (reference sequence). The CDR3 nucleotides read TGTGCCTCTCCGGGACAGGCGAACACCGGGGAGCTGTTTTTT. This codes for CASPGQANTGELFF.

The V and J genes are TRBV5-1 and TRBJ2-7, with 7 bases lining up with TRBD2. The J segment lost 8 bases and the V segment lost 1 base, leaving 12 bases of the junction unmatched. Germline CDR1 reads SGHRS; CDR2 reads YFSETQ. The CDR3 contains 15 residues. The CDR3 loop is CASSLSPQTSLKQYF. CDR3 nucleotide sequence: TGCGCCAGCAGCTTGTCGCCCCAGACTAGCCTTAAGCAGTACTTC. Supplemented by reference TRBV5-1 and TRBJ2-7, the full variable domain reads KAGVTQTPRYLIKTRGQQVTLSCSPISGHRSVSWYQQTPGQGLQFLFEYFSETQRNKGNFPGRFSGRQFSNSRSEMNVSTLELGDSALYLCASSLSPQTSLKQYFGPGTRLTVT.

The J gene is TRBJ2-7, the V gene TRBV13; 8 nucleotides align to TRBD1. Germline lookup yields CDR1 PRHDT and CDR2 FYEKMQ (reference sequence). The CDR3 has 14 amino acids. Trimming removed 8 bases from V and 4 bases from J; junction bases left unmatched: 10. The CDR3 loop is CASSADRAKYEQYF. CDR3 nucleotide sequence: TGTGCCAGCTCGGCGGACAGGGCCAAGTACGAGCAGTACTTC. The variable domain in full, completed from reference TRBV13 and TRBJ2-7, reads AAGVIQSPRHLIKEKRETATLKCYPIPRHDTVYWYQQGPGQDPQFLISFYEKMQSDKGSIPDRFSAQQFSDYHSELNMSSLELGDSALYFCASSADRAKYEQYFGPGTRLTVT.

This clone was seen a handful of times. This rearrangement joins TRBV19 to TRBJ1-1; D may be TRBD1 (6 bases). The CDR3 totals 14 residues. Per the germline V gene, CDR1 is LNHDA and CDR2 is SQIVND (reference sequence). The V and J ends lost 4 bases and 3 bases respectively, with 12 bases between them. The DNA of the CDR3 is TGTGCCAGTAGTACGGAAGGACAGTACACTGAAGCTTTCTTT. It encodes CASSTEGQYTEAFF.

This chain connects TRBV7-9 to TRBJ1-5; TRBD1 matches at 7 bases. The V gene end was trimmed by 6 bases and the J gene end by 5 bases; junction bases not matched to a gene: 4. This CDR3 comprises 13 residues. The germline V gene has CDR1 SEHNR and CDR2 FQNEAQ (reference sequence). CDR3 DNA: TGTGCCAGCAGTCAAACAGGGGATCAGCCCCAGCATTTT. This translates into CASSQTGDQPQHF.